This T cell receptor beta chain was documented in a study of OX40 agonist ivuxolimab in advanced cancers. Whole-study context: Patients were 82.7% male with ages about 20 to 79, mean roughly 55.

Germline V gene sequence: CDR1 SGHTA, CDR2 FQGNSA. This CDR3 comprises 15 residues. The V segment lost 7 bases and the J segment 3 bases; nucleotides outside the gene matches: 8. Libraries were prepared by immunoSEQ multiplex PCR; TCRdb keeps only in-frame clonotypes and omits some of them. The table has some 79,000 clones, about 90% seen once. V gene TRBV7-2 combines with J gene TRBJ2-1; 8 bases are shared with TRBD2. The receptor was derived from an adult with an advanced solid tumor such as melanoma, head and neck, liver or kidney cancer. Source: CD4+ or CD8+ T cells sorted from blood, taken in a trial of the OX40 agonist ivuxolimab. CDR3 sequence (DNA): TGTGCCAGCAACCCGACCAGCGGGGGCTACAATGAGCAGTTCTTC. It encodes CASNPTSGGYNEQFF.